This passage covers 30 T cell receptor beta chains from one sample sequenced in a study of blood T cell repertoires in COVID-19. Assay: immunoSEQ multiplex PCR; the TCRdb copy retains only in-frame clones and omits some. The sample shows about 150,000 clones, around 83% of them seen only once. The material sequenced was peripheral blood. The source is a woman between 45 and 60 years old with acute or convalescent COVID-19.

This chain joins TRBV19 and TRBJ1-3; D not resolved. There are 15 residues in the CDR3. The V end lost 3 bases, the J end lost 0 bases, and 9 bases lay between the germline ends. Looked up from germline, CDR1 is LNHDA and CDR2 is SQIVND (reference sequence). This CDR3 is CASSIDTSSGNTIYF. CDR3 nucleotide sequence: TGTGCCAGTAGTATCGACACTAGCTCTGGAAACACCATATATTTT.

This sequence joins TRBV12-3 or TRBV12-4 and TRBJ1-1; D call uncertain. V lost 6 bases to trimming and J lost 11 bases, with 10 bases between them. The CDR3 covers 10 residues. In nucleotides, the CDR3 is TGTGCCAGCAGCCCTCTTCGGGCTTTCTTT. Residues: CASSPLRAFF.

V gene TRBV7-3 combines with J gene TRBJ2-1; weak D call: TRBD2 (5 bases). Germline-derived CDR1 and CDR2 are SGHTA and FQGTGA. The CDR3 length is 14 residues. Trimming stripped 2 bases from V and 10 bases from J, with 15 bases between. This CDR3 reads CASSLERSPGEQFF. The CDR3 coding sequence is TGTGCCAGCAGCTTAGAACGTTCCCCGGGAGAGCAGTTCTTC. Looking up the rest from reference TRBV7-3 and TRBJ2-1 gives the full variable domain: GAGVSQTPSNKVTEKGKYVELRCDPISGHTALYWYRQSLGQGPEFLIYFQGTGAADDSGLPNDRFFAVRPEGSVSTLKIQRTERGDSAVYLCASSLERSPGEQFFGPGTRLTVL.

This chain connects TRBV12-3 or TRBV12-4 to TRBJ1-5, with D possibly TRBD1 on 6 matching bases. This CDR3 region has 13 residues. V lost 3 bases and J 7 bases, leaving 10 bases between the germline ends. This CDR3 is CASSFGGGQPQHF. DNA of the CDR3: TGTGCCAGCAGTTTTGGGGGGGGCCAGCCCCAGCATTTT.

The chain has TRBV5-1 and TRBJ2-7; 8 nucleotides line up with TRBD2. The CDR3 is 15 amino acids. After removal of 4 bases from V and 6 bases from J, the junction contained 12 bases not matched to a gene. Per germline, CDR1 SGHRS and CDR2 YFSETQ. The CDR3 DNA follows: TGCGCCAGCAGCACCACTAGCGGCGGGGGATCCGAGCAGTACTTC. As protein: CASSTTSGGGSEQYF.

This clone was seen a few times. The chain links TRBV7-8 to TRBJ2-2; weak D call: TRBD1 (5 bases). V dropped 5 bases and J dropped 6 bases, with 22 bases sitting between them. The CDR3 is made up of 17 amino acids. From germline, CDR1 is SGHVS and CDR2 FQNEAQ. In DNA, the CDR3 is TGTGCCAGCAGCCCCCTTTCCCAGGGCGGCGTGTCCGGGGAGCTGTTTTTT. Encoded protein: CASSPLSQGGVSGELFF.

CDR3 sequence: CASSLGGGGSYNEQFF. CDR3 bases: TGTGCCAGCAGCTTAGGAGGGGGGGGCTCCTACAATGAGCAGTTCTTC. V and J are TRBV7-2 and TRBJ2-1; D may be TRBD2 (7 bases). Looked up from germline, CDR1 is SGHTA and CDR2 is FQGNSA. The V and J ends lost 1 base and 0 bases respectively, with 10 bases between them. This CDR3 has 16 residues.

This CDR3 reads CASSLGRLGVYEQFF. The CDR3 nucleotides are TGTGCCAGCAGCTTAGGCAGACTCGGGGTTTATGAGCAGTTCTTC. The chain carries TRBV7-3 and TRBJ2-1; D is perhaps TRBD2 (5 bases). This CDR3 has 15 amino acids. V was shortened by 2 bases and J by 8 bases, with 16 bases between the two germline ends. Germline V gene sequence: CDR1 SGHTA, CDR2 FQGTGA.

This rearrangement joins TRBV10-3 to TRBJ1-5, with 7 bases that match TRBD1. The CDR3 loop spans 14 amino acids. The germline V gene encodes CDR1 ENHRY and CDR2 SYGVKD. V was pared by 4 bases and J by 4 bases, with 4 bases of the junction left unmatched. The CDR3 reads CAISAGTDNQPQHF. CDR3 nucleotides: TGTGCCATCAGTGCAGGGACAGATAATCAGCCCCAGCATTTT.

The CDR3 spells CASSTTAEAFF. The DNA of the CDR3 is TGTGCCAGCAGCACAACAGCTGAAGCTTTCTTT. The gene calls are TRBV21-1 and TRBJ1-1; TRBD1 is the table's D call and was not checked against the DNA. TRBV21-1 is a pseudogene segment. This CDR3 spans 11 amino acids.

This clone was seen more than once but under ten times. This chain joins TRBV5-6 and TRBJ1-1; weak D call: TRBD1 (5 bases). The length of the CDR3 is 15 residues. The germline V and J ends were trimmed by 1 base and 4 bases, with 14 bases remaining between them. The germline gives CDR1 SGHDT, CDR2 YYEEEE. The CDR3: CASSLRWGDSTEAFF. Here the CDR3 DNA reads TGTGCCAGCAGCTTGCGCTGGGGGGACTCCACTGAAGCTTTCTTT. Based on the CDR3 plus reference TRBV5-6 and TRBJ1-1, the full variable domain is DAGVTQSPTHLIKTRGQQVTLRCSPKSGHDTVSWYQQALGQGPQFIFQYYEEEERQRGNFPDRFSGHQFPNYSSELNVNALLLGDSALYLCASSLRWGDSTEAFFGQGTRLTVV.

The chain is built from TRBV12-3 or TRBV12-4 and TRBJ2-7; tentatively, D is TRBD2 (6 bases). Deletions cut 5 bases from V and 7 bases from J, with 15 bases between. The CDR3 consists of 13 residues. The CDR3 spells CASSGGEMVEQYF. The CDR3 nucleotides read TGTGCCAGCAGTGGAGGGGAAATGGTGGAGCAGTACTTC.

CDR3 bases: TGTGCCAGCAGCTCAGATAGTTGGGCAGGGGAAGATGGCTACACCTTC. Translation gives CASSSDSWAGEDGYTF. The chain joins TRBV7-2 to TRBJ1-2; D is perhaps TRBD1 (6 bases). This CDR3 region has 16 residues. Trimming left V 4 bases short and J 6 bases short, with 21 bases between. CDR1 SGHTA and CDR2 FQGNSA come from the germline V gene.

The chain recombines TRBV2 with TRBJ2-2; 7 nucleotides line up with TRBD2. This CDR3 spans 14 amino acids. Trimming removed 3 bases from V and 4 bases from J; junction bases left unmatched: 2. The germline V gene has CDR1 SNHLY and CDR2 FYNNEI. CDR3 sequence reads: CASSDRGSTGELFF. The DNA for the CDR3 is TGTGCCAGCAGTGACCGCGGGAGCACCGGGGAGCTGTTTTTT.

The V and J genes are TRBV5-1 and TRBJ1-4; D not resolved. CDR1 is SGHRS, CDR2 YFSETQ, per germline. The ends were cut back, 4 bases at V and 5 bases at J, with 12 bases in the middle. The CDR3 spans 14 residues. In DNA, the CDR3 is TGCGCCAGCAGCACAGTTGCCCTCAATGAAAAACTGTTTTTT. Encoded protein: CASSTVALNEKLFF.

V is TRBV5-4 and J is TRBJ2-7, with 11 bases that match TRBD2. CDR3 length: 15 amino acids. Trimming took 9 bases from V and 2 from J; bases not matched to a gene: 10. Germline V CDR1 and CDR2: SGHNT, YYREEE (reference sequence). CDR3 protein: CATSRGTSGTYEQYF. The CDR3 nucleotides read TGTGCCACCTCCCGAGGGACTAGCGGTACCTACGAGCAGTACTTC. Based on the CDR3 plus reference TRBV5-4 and TRBJ2-7, the full variable domain is ETGVTQSPTHLIKTRGQQVTLRCSSQSGHNTVSWYQQALGQGPQFIFQYYREEENGRGNFPPRFSGLQFPNYSSELNVNALELDDSALYLCATSRGTSGTYEQYFGPGTRLTVT.

The rearrangement uses TRBV19 and TRBJ1-2, with 7 positions matching TRBD1. V lost 5 bases and J lost 3; bases outside the gene matches: 9. The CDR3 loop spans 15 amino acids. The germline gives CDR1 LNHDA, CDR2 SQIVND (reference sequence). CDR3 DNA: TGTGCCAGTAGTCAAGGGTCCAGGGGGGACTATGGCTACACCTTC. Translating it yields CASSQGSRGDYGYTF.

The J gene is TRBJ2-5, the V gene TRBV5-4; 11 bases are a match to TRBD2. J lost 5 bases, V lost 2 bases, and 8 bases had no gene match. CDR1 and CDR2 (germline): SGHNT, YYREEE (reference sequence). CDR3 length: 16 residues. The CDR3 region is CASSLLAGVQGETQYF. The CDR3 DNA reads TGTGCCAGCAGCTTACTAGCGGGAGTGCAGGGGGAGACCCAGTACTTC.

The chain employs TRBV7-6 and TRBJ2-2; 8 nucleotides match TRBD1. This CDR3 is built from 16 residues. The V segment lost 2 bases and the J segment 4 bases; nucleotides outside the gene matches: 6. CDR1 and CDR2 from the germline V gene are SGHVS and FNYEAQ. CDR3: CASSLRQGIGTGELFF. The CDR3 region has the DNA TGTGCCAGCAGCTTAAGACAGGGGATTGGCACCGGGGAGCTGTTTTTT.

The rearrangement links TRBV5-4 to TRBJ2-3; 9 bases line up with TRBD1. Trimming removed 5 bases from V and 4 bases from J; junction bases left unmatched: 8. The CDR3 is 15 residues long. Per the germline V gene, CDR1 is SGHNT and CDR2 is YYREEE (reference sequence). Here the CDR3 DNA reads TGTGCCAGCAGTTACCGGGACAGGGACCCAGATACGCAGTATTTT. Residues: CASSYRDRDPDTQYF.

V gene TRBV28 combines with J gene TRBJ1-6; D ambiguous. Germline loops: CDR1 MDHEN, CDR2 SYDVKM. CDR3 size: 14 residues. The germline V and J ends were trimmed by 2 bases and 9 bases, with 11 bases remaining between them. This CDR3 reads CASSLDWAGSPLHF. The CDR3, as DNA: TGTGCCAGCAGTTTAGATTGGGCAGGTTCACCCCTCCACTTT.

V usage is TRBV18 and J usage is TRBJ1-1; perhaps TRBD1 as D (5 bases). Trimming pared 4 bases from V and 3 bases from J, leaving 12 bases between. This CDR3 has 14 amino acids. Germline V gives CDR1 KGHSH, CDR2 LQKENI. The CDR3 DNA sequence: TGTGCCAGCTCACTACGAACGACAGACACTGAAGCTTTCTTT. It yields the protein CASSLRTTDTEAFF.

The chain recombines TRBV5-1 with TRBJ2-5; TRBD1 agrees at 7 bases. The germline CDR1 and CDR2 sequences are SGHRS and YFSETQ. CDR3 length: 15 amino acids. J was trimmed by 0 bases and V by 3 bases; bases with no gene match: 5. The CDR3 DNA reads as TGCGCCAGCAGCTGGGGGACAGATTACCAAGAGACCCAGTACTTC. Translating gives CASSWGTDYQETQYF.

The sample holds one count of this clone. This chain connects TRBV5-1 to TRBJ2-3; TRBD2 agrees at 9 bases. The length of the CDR3 is 14 residues. V lost 5 bases, J lost 3 bases, and 4 bases stayed unmatched. Germline V gene lookup returns CDR1 SGHRS and CDR2 YFSETQ. For the CDR3, the DNA is TGCGCCAGCAGGACTAGCGGAGCTACAGATACGCAGTATTTT. Translation gives CASRTSGATDTQYF.

The J gene is TRBJ2-4, the V gene TRBV6-5; 7 nucleotides match TRBD1. Germline trimming cut 7 bases from V and 4 bases from J; bases unmatched to any gene: 4. This CDR3 has 13 amino acids. Germline V gives CDR1 MNHEY, CDR2 SVGAGI. The CDR3 DNA reads TGTGCCAGCAACAGGGGTGCGAAAAACATTCAGTACTTC. Translated, it gives CASNRGAKNIQYF.

This clone has only a few counts. CDR3 residues: CASSISGGASGANVLTF. CDR3 DNA: TGTGCCAGTAGTATTAGCGGGGGGGCCTCTGGGGCCAACGTCCTGACTTTC. The gene calls are TRBV19 and TRBJ2-6, with 11 bases fitting TRBD2. Germline V gene data show CDR1 as LNHDA and CDR2 as SQIVND (reference sequence). The CDR3 sequence is 17 residues long. With 3 bases clipped from V and 0 bases from J, the junction kept 1 base outside the gene matches.

This chain links TRBV5-1 with TRBJ2-1; TRBD2 matches 10 bases. CDR3 length: 17 residues. CDR1 and CDR2 (germline): SGHRS, YFSETQ. V shed 0 bases, J shed 4 bases, and the junction held 7 bases outside the gene matches. The CDR3 nucleotides read TGCGCCAGCAGCTTGGGGGCTAGCGGGGGCCCTTACAATGAGCAGTTCTTC. Protein sequence: CASSLGASGGPYNEQFF.

The genes are TRBV15 and TRBJ2-2; TRBD1 aligns across 8 bases. Germline CDR1 is LNHNV and CDR2 is YYDKDF (reference sequence). CDR3 length equals 16 residues. J was trimmed by 3 bases and V by 1 base; bases with no gene match: 4. The CDR3 spells CATSRVTTGDTGELFF. The CDR3 bases are TGTGCCACCAGCAGAGTGACGACAGGGGACACCGGGGAGCTGTTTTTT. Filled out from reference TRBV15 and TRBJ2-2, the complete variable domain reads DAMVIQNPRYQVTQFGKPVTLSCSQTLNHNVMYWYQQKSSQAPKLLFHYYDKDFNNEADTPDNFQSRRPNTSFCFLDIRSPGLGDTAMYLCATSRVTTGDTGELFFGEGSRLTVL.

This sequence joins TRBV7-8 and TRBJ1-3, with 8 bases aligning to TRBD1. Trimming took 5 bases from V and 2 from J; bases not matched to a gene: 8. There are 16 residues in the CDR3. The germline CDR1 and CDR2 sequences are SGHVS and FQNEAQ. The CDR3 loop reads CASSIQGGFTGNTIYF. CDR3 in DNA: TGTGCCAGCAGCATACAGGGGGGATTTACTGGAAACACCATATATTTT. The full variable domain, in which reference TRBV7-8 and TRBJ1-3 provide the parts outside the CDR3, is GAGVSQSPRYKVAKRGQDVALRCDPISGHVSLFWYQQALGQGPEFLTYFQNEAQLDKSGLPSDRFFAERPEGSVSTLKIQRTQQEDSAVYLCASSIQGGFTGNTIYFGEGSWLTVV.

The V gene is TRBV6-6, the J gene TRBJ1-5, with 7 bases fitting TRBD1. The germline V gene encodes CDR1 MNHNY and CDR2 SVGAGI (reference sequence). Trimming took 2 bases from V and 3 from J; bases not matched to a gene: 7. This CDR3 has 16 amino acids. CDR3 nucleotides: TGTGCCAGCAGTTACGAGGGGGCCGGTAACAATCAGCCCCAGCATTTT. It codes for CASSYEGAGNNQPQHF.